Given below is one TCR beta chain in context. The target antigen is unknown. The sample originates from a study of T cells in tumors after PD-1 blockade. As for the study in general: Excluded were patients with checkpoint blockade, immunosuppressants, or radiotherapy or other anti-cancer therapy within 4 weeks. Treatment was either pembrolizumab 200 mg every 3 weeks or cemiplimab 350 mg every 2 weeks. During anti-PD-1 treatment, some patients continued daily vismodegib 150 mg. Broader study findings: About 41% of tumor TCR clonotypes were also found in blood.

TCRdb keeps only in-frame clones here, not all; method: immunoSEQ multiplex PCR. Counted here are roughly 33,000 clones, around 80% occurring once; the ten biggest clones make up about 35%. CDR3 length: 15 residues. The germline V gene encodes CDR1 SEHNR and CDR2 FQNEAQ (reference sequence). Trimming at V came to 3 bases and at J to 8 bases, leaving 10 bases not matched to a gene. The sequence was obtained from a human donor with basal cell carcinoma. Here the sequenced sample was PBMCs, taken before anti-PD-1 treatment. The chain has TRBV7-9 and TRBJ1-3; 7 bases agree with TRBD1. CDR3 residues: CASSFMAGGRDTIYF. The CDR3 region has the DNA TGTGCCAGCAGCTTCATGGCAGGGGGTAGGGACACCATATATTTT. Full variable domain (missing parts from reference TRBV7-9 and TRBJ1-3): DTGVSQNPRHKITKRGQNVTFRCDPISEHNRLYWYRQTLGQGPEFLTYFQNEAQLEKSRLLSDRFSAERPKGSFSTLEIQRTEQGDSAMYLCASSFMAGGRDTIYFGEGSWLTVV.